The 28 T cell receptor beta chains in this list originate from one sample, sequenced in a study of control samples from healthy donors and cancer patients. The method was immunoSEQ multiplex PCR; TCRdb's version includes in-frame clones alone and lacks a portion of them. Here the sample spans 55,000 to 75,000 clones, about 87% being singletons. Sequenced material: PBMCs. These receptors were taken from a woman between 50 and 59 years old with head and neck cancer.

The CDR3 coding sequence is TGCGCCAGCAGCCAGAGTTGGACGGAAGCTAACTATGGCTACACCTTC. Its protein is CASSQSWTEANYGYTF. The V gene is TRBV4-3, the J gene TRBJ1-2; D gene unclear. V lost 3 bases to trimming and J lost 0 bases, with 14 bases between them. Germline V gives CDR1 LGHNA, CDR2 YSLEER. The CDR3 is 16 amino acids.

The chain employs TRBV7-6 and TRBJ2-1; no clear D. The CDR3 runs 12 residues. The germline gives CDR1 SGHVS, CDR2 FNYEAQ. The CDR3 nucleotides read TGTGCTTCGGGTGGGGAATGGGGTGAGCAGTTCTTC. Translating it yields CASGGEWGEQFF.

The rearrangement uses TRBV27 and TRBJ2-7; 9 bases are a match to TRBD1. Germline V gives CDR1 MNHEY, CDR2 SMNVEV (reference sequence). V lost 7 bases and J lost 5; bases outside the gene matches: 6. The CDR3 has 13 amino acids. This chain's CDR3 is CASNRQGGHEQYF. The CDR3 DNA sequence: TGTGCCAGCAACCGACAGGGGGGCCACGAGCAGTACTTC.

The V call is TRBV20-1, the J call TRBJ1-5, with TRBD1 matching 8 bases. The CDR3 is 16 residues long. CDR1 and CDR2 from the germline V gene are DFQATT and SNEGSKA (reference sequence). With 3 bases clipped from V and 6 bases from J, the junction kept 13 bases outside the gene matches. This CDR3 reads CSASDPGQGVGQPQHF. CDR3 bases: TGCAGTGCTAGTGACCCCGGACAGGGCGTAGGTCAGCCCCAGCATTTT.

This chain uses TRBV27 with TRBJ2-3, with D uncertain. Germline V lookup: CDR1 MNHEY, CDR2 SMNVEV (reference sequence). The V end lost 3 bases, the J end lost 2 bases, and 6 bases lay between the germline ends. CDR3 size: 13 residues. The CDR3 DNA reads TGTGCCAGCAGTTTCACACACACAGATACGCAGTATTTT. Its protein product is CASSFTHTDTQYF.

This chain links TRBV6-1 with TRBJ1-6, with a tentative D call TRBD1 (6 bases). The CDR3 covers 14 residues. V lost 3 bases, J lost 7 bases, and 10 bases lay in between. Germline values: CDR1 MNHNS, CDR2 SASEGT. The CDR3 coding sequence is TGTGCCAGCAGTGACAGGGGAGGAAATTCACCCCTCCACTTT. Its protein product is CASSDRGGNSPLHF.

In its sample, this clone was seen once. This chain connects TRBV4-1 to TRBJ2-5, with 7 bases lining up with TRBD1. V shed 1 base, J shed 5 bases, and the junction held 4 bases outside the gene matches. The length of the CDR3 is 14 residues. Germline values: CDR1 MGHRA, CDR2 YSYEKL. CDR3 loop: CASSQGQGRETQYF. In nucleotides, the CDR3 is TGCGCCAGCAGCCAAGGACAGGGAAGGGAGACCCAGTACTTC.

The CDR3 DNA is TGTGCCAGCAGTTACCTCAGGGGGAACACTGAAGCTTTCTTT. It specifies CASSYLRGNTEAFF. V is TRBV6-6 and J is TRBJ1-1; the D gene is possibly TRBD1 (6 bases). CDR3 size: 14 residues. V was cut by 2 bases and J by 1 base, with 8 bases left in between. CDR1 and CDR2 (germline): MNHNY, SVGAGI (reference sequence).

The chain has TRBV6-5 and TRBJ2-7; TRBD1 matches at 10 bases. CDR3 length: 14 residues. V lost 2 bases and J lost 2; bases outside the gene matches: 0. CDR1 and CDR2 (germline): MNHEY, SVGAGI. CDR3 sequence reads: CASSYGQGAYEQYF. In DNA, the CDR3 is TGTGCCAGCAGTTACGGACAGGGGGCCTACGAGCAGTACTTC.

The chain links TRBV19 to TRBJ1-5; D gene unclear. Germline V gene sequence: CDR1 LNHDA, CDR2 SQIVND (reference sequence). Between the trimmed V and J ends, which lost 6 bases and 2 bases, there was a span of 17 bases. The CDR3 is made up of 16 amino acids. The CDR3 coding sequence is TGTGCCAGTAGCCCAATACGGGTTATGGGCAATCAGCCCCAGCATTTT. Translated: CASSPIRVMGNQPQHF.

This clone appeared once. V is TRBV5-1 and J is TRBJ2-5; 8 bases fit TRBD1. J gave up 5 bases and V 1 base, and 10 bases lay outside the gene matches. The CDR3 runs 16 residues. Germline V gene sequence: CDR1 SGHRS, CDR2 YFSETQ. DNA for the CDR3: TGCGCCAGCAGCTTGAGGCAGGCAGGGGGCACGGAGACCCAGTACTTC. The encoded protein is CASSLRQAGGTETQYF.

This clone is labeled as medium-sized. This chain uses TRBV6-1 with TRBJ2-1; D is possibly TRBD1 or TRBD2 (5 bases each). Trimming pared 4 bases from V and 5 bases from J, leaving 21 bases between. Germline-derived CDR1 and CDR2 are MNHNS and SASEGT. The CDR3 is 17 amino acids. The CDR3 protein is CASSAPRGSAGNNEQFF. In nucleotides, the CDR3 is TGTGCCAGCAGTGCCCCTCGGGGCAGCGCAGGGAACAATGAGCAGTTCTTC.

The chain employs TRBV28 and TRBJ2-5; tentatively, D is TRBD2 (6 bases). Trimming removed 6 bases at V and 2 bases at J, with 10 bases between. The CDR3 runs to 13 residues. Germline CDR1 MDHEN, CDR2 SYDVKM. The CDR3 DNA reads TGTGCCAGCAGGCGGGACGATCAAGAGACCCAGTACTTC. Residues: CASRRDDQETQYF. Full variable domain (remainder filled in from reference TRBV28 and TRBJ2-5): DVKVTQSSRYLVKRTGEKVFLECVQDMDHENMFWYRQDPGLGLRLIYFSYDVKMKEKGDIPEGYSVSREKKERFSLILESASTNQTSMYLCASRRDDQETQYFGPGTRLLVL.

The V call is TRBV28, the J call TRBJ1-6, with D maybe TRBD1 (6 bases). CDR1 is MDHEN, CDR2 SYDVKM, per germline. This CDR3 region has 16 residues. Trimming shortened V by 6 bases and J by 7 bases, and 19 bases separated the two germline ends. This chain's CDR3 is CASRPNRVLGNSPLHF. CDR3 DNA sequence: TGTGCCAGCAGACCCAACAGGGTCTTAGGGAATTCACCCCTCCACTTT.

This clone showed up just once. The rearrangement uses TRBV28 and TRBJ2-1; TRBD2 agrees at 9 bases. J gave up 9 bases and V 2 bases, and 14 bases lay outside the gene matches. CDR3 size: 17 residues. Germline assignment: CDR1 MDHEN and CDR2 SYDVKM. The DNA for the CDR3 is TGTGCCAGCAGTTTAGTTAATGCGGCGGGGGGGCCCAGTGAGCAGTTCTTC. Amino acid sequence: CASSLVNAAGGPSEQFF.

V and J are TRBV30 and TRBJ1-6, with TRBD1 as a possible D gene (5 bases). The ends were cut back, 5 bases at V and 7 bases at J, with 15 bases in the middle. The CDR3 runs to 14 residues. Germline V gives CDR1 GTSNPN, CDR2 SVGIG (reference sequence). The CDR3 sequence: CAWAYGQGNSPLHF. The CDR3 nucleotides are TGTGCCTGGGCCTATGGGCAGGGAAATTCACCCCTCCACTTT.

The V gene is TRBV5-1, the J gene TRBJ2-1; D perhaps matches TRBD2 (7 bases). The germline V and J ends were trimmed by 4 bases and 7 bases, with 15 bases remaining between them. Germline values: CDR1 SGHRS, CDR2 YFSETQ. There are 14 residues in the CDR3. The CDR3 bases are TGCGCCAGCAGCCGGGGGGCAGGGGAGAATGAGCAGTTCTTC. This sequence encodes CASSRGAGENEQFF.

The CDR3 reads CASSLTYNEQFF. The CDR3, as DNA: TGTGCCAGCAGCTTGACGTACAATGAGCAGTTCTTC. The chain recombines TRBV11-2 with TRBJ2-1; D gene unclear. The germline V gene has CDR1 SGHAT and CDR2 FQNNGV. V lost 3 bases to trimming and J lost 4 bases, with 4 bases between them. The CDR3 length is 12 residues.

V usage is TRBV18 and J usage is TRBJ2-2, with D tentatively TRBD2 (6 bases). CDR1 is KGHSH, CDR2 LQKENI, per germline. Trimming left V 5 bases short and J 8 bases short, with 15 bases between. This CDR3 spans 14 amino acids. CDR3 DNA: TGTGCCAGCTCATCCACCGGGACTCAGGGGGAGCTGTTTTTT. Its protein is CASSSTGTQGELFF.

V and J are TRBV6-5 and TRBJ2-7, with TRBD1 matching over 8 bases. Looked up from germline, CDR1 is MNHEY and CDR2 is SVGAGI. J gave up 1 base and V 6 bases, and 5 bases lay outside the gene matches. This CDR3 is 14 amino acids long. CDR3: CASRDRVLSYEQYF. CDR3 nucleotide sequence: TGTGCCAGCAGGGACAGGGTGTTGTCCTACGAGCAGTACTTC.

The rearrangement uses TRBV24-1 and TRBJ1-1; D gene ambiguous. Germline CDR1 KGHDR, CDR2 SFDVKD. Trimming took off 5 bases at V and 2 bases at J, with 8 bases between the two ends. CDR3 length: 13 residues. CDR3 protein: CATSGGYNTEAFF. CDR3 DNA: TGTGCCACCAGTGGGGGTTATAACACTGAAGCTTTCTTT.

In DNA, the CDR3 is TGCGCCAGCAGCTTGTCTCAGGGGAGTGAAAAACTGTTTTTT. Translation gives CASSLSQGSEKLFF. The V and J genes are TRBV5-1 and TRBJ1-4, with D maybe TRBD1 (6 bases). Trimming cost V 1 base and J 7 bases, with 11 bases left between them. Germline CDR1 SGHRS, CDR2 YFSETQ. The CDR3 is made up of 14 amino acids.

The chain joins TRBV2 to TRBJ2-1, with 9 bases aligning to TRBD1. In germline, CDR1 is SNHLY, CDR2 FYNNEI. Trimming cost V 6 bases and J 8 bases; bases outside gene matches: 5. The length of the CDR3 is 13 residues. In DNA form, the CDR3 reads TGTGCCAGCAGGGACAGGGGACGAGATGAGCAGTTCTTC. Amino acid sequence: CASRDRGRDEQFF.

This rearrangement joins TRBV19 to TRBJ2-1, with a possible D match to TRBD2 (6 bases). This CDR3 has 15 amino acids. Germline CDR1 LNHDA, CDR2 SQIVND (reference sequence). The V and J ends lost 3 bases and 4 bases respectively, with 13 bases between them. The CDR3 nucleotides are TGTGCCAGTAGTATTCGCCTGGGACTTTACAATGAGCAGTTCTTC. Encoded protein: CASSIRLGLYNEQFF.

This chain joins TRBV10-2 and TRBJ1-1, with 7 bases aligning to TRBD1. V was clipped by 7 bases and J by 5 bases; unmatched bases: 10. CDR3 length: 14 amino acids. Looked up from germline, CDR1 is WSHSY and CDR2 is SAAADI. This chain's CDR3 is CASNPLRGGTEAFF. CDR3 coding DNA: TGCGCCAGCAACCCCCTCAGGGGGGGGACTGAAGCTTTCTTT.

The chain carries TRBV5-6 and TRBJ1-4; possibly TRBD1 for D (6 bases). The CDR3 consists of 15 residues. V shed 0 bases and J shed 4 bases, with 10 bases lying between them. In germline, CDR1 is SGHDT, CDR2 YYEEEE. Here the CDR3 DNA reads TGTGCCAGCAGCTTGGGTACAGGGATTAATGAAAAACTGTTTTTT. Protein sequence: CASSLGTGINEKLFF.

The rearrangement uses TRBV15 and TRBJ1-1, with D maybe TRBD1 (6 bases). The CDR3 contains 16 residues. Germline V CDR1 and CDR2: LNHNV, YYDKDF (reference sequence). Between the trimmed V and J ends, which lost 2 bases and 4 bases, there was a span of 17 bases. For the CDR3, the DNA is TGTGCCACCAGCAGATCAAAAGGGGGTGGGGGCACTGAAGCTTTCTTT. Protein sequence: CATSRSKGGGGTEAFF.

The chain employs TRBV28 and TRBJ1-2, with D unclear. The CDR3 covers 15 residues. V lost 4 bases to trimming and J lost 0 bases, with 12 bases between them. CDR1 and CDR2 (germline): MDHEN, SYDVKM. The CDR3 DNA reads TGTGCCAGCAGTTCTGGCGGCCAAGCTAACTATGGCTACACCTTC. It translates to CASSSGGQANYGYTF.